The 10 T cell receptor beta chains below were found in one sample sequenced in a study of T-cell reconstitution after alpha-beta-depleted transplantation in children. Unique molecular identifiers tagged the TCRbeta library. TCRdb reprocessed the PCR reads via MiXCR and lists one record per CDR3 protein. The sample carries about 440,000 distinct CDR3 sequences, around two fifths recorded once. The sequencing used PBMCs, collected before TCRalphabeta/CD19-depleted stem cell transplant. Receptors were obtained from a girl between 2 and 10 years old with aplastic anemia, due to receive a stem cell transplant.

The chain recombines TRBV7-9 with TRBJ2-2; D remains ambiguous. V shed 5 bases and J shed 1 base, with 14 bases lying between them. Germline assignment: CDR1 SEHNR and CDR2 FQNEAQ (reference sequence). The CDR3 has 16 residues. The CDR3 sequence is CASSHAGQENTGELFF. Here the CDR3 DNA reads TGTGCCAGCAGCCACGCCGGGCAGGAGAACACCGGGGAGCTGTTTTTT.

Of note for this clonotype: A much bigger clone sits one base away, suggesting this may be a read error. This rearrangement joins TRBV20-1 to TRBJ2-1; TRBD1 agrees at 7 bases. The germline V gene encodes CDR1 DFQATT and CDR2 SNEGSKA (reference sequence). The CDR3 covers 14 residues. With V trimmed by 1 base and J by 4 bases, 4 bases remained unmatched. In nucleotides, the CDR3 is TGCAGTGCTAGAGCCCGGGACAGATACAATGAGCAGTTCTTC. This translates into CSARARDRYNEQFF.

This clonotype was seen a few times. The rearrangement uses TRBV27 and TRBJ2-7; D possibly corresponds to TRBD2 (6 bases). Trimming removed 7 bases at V and 7 bases at J, with 23 bases between. Germline V gene data show CDR1 as MNHEY and CDR2 as SMNVEV (reference sequence). The CDR3 runs 15 residues. CDR3 in DNA: TGTGCCAGCACCAGGGTGGCGAGGGTGGAGGGAGAGCAGTACTTC. Translated, it gives CASTRVARVEGEQYF.

The chain links TRBV7-9 to TRBJ2-6; D assignment may be TRBD1 or TRBD2 (5 bases each). Trimming left V 5 bases short and J 4 bases short, with 15 bases between. CDR1 and CDR2 (germline): SEHNR, FQNEAQ (reference sequence). CDR3 length: 16 residues. CDR3 sequence (DNA): TGTGCCAGCAGCCCAGAGGGCAGGGCCGGGGCCAACGTCCTGACTTTC. Protein: CASSPEGRAGANVLTF. Variable domain in full (rest from reference TRBV7-9 and TRBJ2-6): DTGVSQNPRHKITKRGQNVTFRCDPISEHNRLYWYRQTLGQGPEFLTYFQNEAQLEKSRLLSDRFSAERPKGSFSTLEIQRTEQGDSAMYLCASSPEGRAGANVLTFGAGSRLTVL.

There are a few counts of this clonotype. V and J are TRBV11-2 and TRBJ2-3; D call uncertain. This CDR3 contains 12 residues. Germline loops: CDR1 SGHAT, CDR2 FQNNGV. Trimming removed 5 bases from V and 6 bases from J, with 9 bases in between. Here the CDR3 reads CASSARRDTQYF. The CDR3 DNA reads as TGTGCCAGCAGCGCGAGACGCGATACGCAGTATTTT.

This clonotype was found many times. The CDR3 DNA reads TGCAGTGCCAGTCGGGGTCCCCAAGAGACCCAGTACTTC. The encoded protein is CSASRGPQETQYF. V usage is TRBV20-1 and J usage is TRBJ2-5; D perhaps matches TRBD2 (5 bases). The CDR3 is 13 amino acids. The V end lost 6 bases, the J end lost 1 base, and 12 bases lay between the germline ends. Germline CDR1 reads DFQATT; CDR2 reads SNEGSKA (reference sequence).

This clonotype occurred many times. The chain is built from TRBV28 and TRBJ1-1; tentative D call: TRBD1 (5 bases). This CDR3 is built from 14 residues. From germline, CDR1 is MDHEN and CDR2 SYDVKM. Trimming took 4 bases from V and 1 from J, leaving 10 bases between them. The CDR3 DNA sequence: TGTGCCAGCAGTTCGGGGGAAGCGAACACTGAAGCTTTCTTT. Translating it yields CASSSGEANTEAFF.

This clonotype was seen a handful of times. This chain connects TRBV28 to TRBJ2-3; TRBD2 matches 9 bases. The germline gives CDR1 MDHEN, CDR2 SYDVKM. Germline trimming cut 6 bases from V and 2 bases from J; bases unmatched to any gene: 9. This CDR3 comprises 16 residues. CDR3 in amino acids: CASRIKAGGFTDTQYF. CDR3 in DNA: TGTGCCAGCAGGATCAAAGCGGGAGGATTCACAGATACGCAGTATTTT.

The chain carries TRBV30 and TRBJ1-4; D uncertain. Trimming left V 2 bases short and J 6 bases short, with 10 bases between. Looked up from germline, CDR1 is GTSNPN and CDR2 is SVGIG (reference sequence). There are 13 residues in the CDR3. The DNA for the CDR3 is TGTGCCTGGAGTTCTAAGGGTGATGAAAAACTGTTTTTT. It codes for CAWSSKGDEKLFF.

The V and J genes are TRBV6-5 and TRBJ1-1; 9 positions match TRBD1. V was pared by 4 bases and J by 7 bases, with 10 bases of the junction left unmatched. Per the germline V gene, CDR1 is MNHEY and CDR2 is SVGAGI. This CDR3 region has 15 residues. CDR3 in DNA: TGTGCCAGCAGTTCCACCGGGACAGGGAGCCGTGAAGCTTTCTTT. Translated, it gives CASSSTGTGSREAFF.